The rows below give T cell receptor beta chains drawn from one sample of a study of long-term antiretroviral therapy in people with HIV. The method was immunoSEQ multiplex PCR; TCRdb's version includes in-frame clones alone and lacks a portion of them. Of 34,000 or so clones in the sample, almost 85% were seen once. The material sequenced was unsorted PBMCs, taken around 3.3 years after starting antiretroviral therapy. These receptors originate from a young man with HIV. Both conserved end residues are part of each CDR3. The D gene is left open where the match is weak. Only some rows state a clone size, as once, few, many or a class for expanded clones.

D gene: TRBD1; V gene: TRBV10-3; J gene: TRBJ2-1; clone size: -; CDR3 protein: CAIKGGSRNEQFF; CDR3 DNA: TGTGCCATCAAAGGGGGCAGCCGTAATGAGCAGTTCTTC
D gene: -; V gene: TRBV9; J gene: TRBJ2-3; clone size: -; CDR3 protein: CASSVGVGTSTDTQYF; CDR3 DNA: TGTGCCAGCAGCGTAGGAGTTGGGACTAGCACAGATACGCAGTATTTT
D gene: TRBD1; V gene: TRBV7-8; J gene: TRBJ2-7; clone size: -; CDR3 protein: CASSFGQGDEQYF; CDR3 DNA: TGTGCCAGCAGCTTTGGACAGGGCGACGAGCAGTACTTC
D gene: -; V gene: TRBV5-4; J gene: TRBJ1-1; clone size: -; CDR3 protein: CASSLGRGISAEAFF; CDR3 DNA: TGTGCCAGCAGCTTGGGCAGGGGAATAAGCGCTGAAGCTTTCTTT
D gene: -; V gene: TRBV10-3; J gene: TRBJ1-2; clone size: -; CDR3 protein: CAISEFQALKDGYTF; CDR3 DNA: TGTGCCATCAGTGAGTTCCAGGCCCTAAAAGATGGCTACACCTTC
D gene: -; V gene: TRBV29-1; J gene: TRBJ2-6; clone size: -; CDR3 protein: CSVGGSDLSGANVLTF; CDR3 DNA: TGCAGCGTTGGTGGCAGTGACCTCTCTGGGGCCAACGTCCTGACTTTC
D gene: TRBD1; V gene: TRBV7-9; J gene: TRBJ1-2; clone size: -; CDR3 protein: CASRAGTASPNGYTF; CDR3 DNA: TGTGCCAGCAGGGCCGGGACAGCAAGCCCGAATGGCTACACCTTC
D gene: TRBD1; V gene: TRBV5-4; J gene: TRBJ2-2; clone size: -; CDR3 protein: CASSLVQGATGELFF; CDR3 DNA: TGTGCCAGCAGCTTGGTCCAGGGGGCAACCGGGGAGCTGTTTTTT
D gene: TRBD1; V gene: TRBV6-6; J gene: TRBJ1-1; clone size: once; CDR3 protein: CASSRDRGNTEAFF; CDR3 DNA: TGTGCCAGCAGCAGGGACAGGGGTAACACTGAAGCTTTCTTT
D gene: -; V gene: TRBV6-5; J gene: TRBJ1-1; clone size: -; CDR3 protein: CASSTNTEAFF; CDR3 DNA: TGTGCCAGCAGTACGAACACTGAAGCTTTCTTT
D gene: TRBD1; V gene: TRBV27; J gene: TRBJ2-7; clone size: few; CDR3 protein: CASRDRGYEQYF; CDR3 DNA: TGTGCCAGCAGGGACAGGGGCTACGAGCAGTACTTC
D gene: TRBD2; V gene: TRBV9; J gene: TRBJ2-1; clone size: -; CDR3 protein: CASSPKASGYNEQFF; CDR3 DNA: TGTGCCAGCAGCCCCAAGGCTAGCGGATACAATGAGCAGTTCTTC
D gene: TRBD2; V gene: TRBV14; J gene: TRBJ2-3; clone size: -; CDR3 protein: CASALRGDTQYF; CDR3 DNA: TGTGCCAGCGCATTGCGGGGGGATACGCAGTATTTT
D gene: TRBD1; V gene: TRBV18; J gene: TRBJ2-5; clone size: -; CDR3 protein: CASSPGDSLETQYF; CDR3 DNA: TGTGCCAGCTCACCCGGGGACAGTCTAGAGACCCAGTACTTC
D gene: -; V gene: TRBV7-9; J gene: TRBJ1-2; clone size: -; CDR3 protein: CASSLSRVGYGYTF; CDR3 DNA: TGTGCCAGCAGCTTATCTAGGGTGGGCTATGGCTACACCTTC
D gene: TRBD2; V gene: TRBV5-4; J gene: TRBJ2-1; clone size: -; CDR3 protein: CASSQDGEGVYNEQFF; CDR3 DNA: TGTGCCAGCAGCCAGGATGGGGAGGGAGTCTACAATGAGCAGTTCTTC
D gene: TRBD2; V gene: TRBV5-4; J gene: TRBJ2-7; clone size: few; CDR3 protein: CASSLAGGGGTYEQYF; CDR3 DNA: TGTGCCAGCAGCTTGGCCGGGGGGGGAGGAACCTACGAGCAGTACTTC
D gene: TRBD1; V gene: TRBV28; J gene: TRBJ2-7; clone size: -; CDR3 protein: CASSLEAQGDSYEQYF; CDR3 DNA: TGTGCCAGCAGTTTAGAGGCCCAGGGGGACTCCTACGAGCAGTACTTC
D gene: -; V gene: TRBV6-1; J gene: TRBJ1-4; clone size: -; CDR3 protein: CASSEPWGGMKKLFF; CDR3 DNA: TGTGCCAGCAGTGAACCTTGGGGCGGCATGAAGAAACTGTTTTTT
D gene: -; V gene: TRBV27; J gene: TRBJ2-3; clone size: -; CDR3 protein: CASRPGRHTDTQYF; CDR3 DNA: TGTGCCAGCAGGCCGGGGCGACACACAGATACGCAGTATTTT
D gene: TRBD1; V gene: TRBV14; J gene: TRBJ2-1; clone size: -; CDR3 protein: CASSPQWDRVVGEQFF; CDR3 DNA: TGTGCCAGCAGCCCTCAATGGGACAGGGTGGTTGGTGAGCAGTTCTTC
D gene: -; V gene: TRBV27; J gene: TRBJ2-1; clone size: -; CDR3 protein: CASSTSASYNEQFF; CDR3 DNA: TGTGCCAGCAGTACCTCTGCCTCCTACAATGAGCAGTTCTTC
D gene: -; V gene: TRBV19; J gene: TRBJ2-1; clone size: once; CDR3 protein: CASSNEDGYNEQFF; CDR3 DNA: TGTGCCAGTAGCAATGAGGACGGCTACAATGAGCAGTTCTTC
D gene: TRBD1; V gene: TRBV19; J gene: TRBJ1-2; clone size: -; CDR3 protein: CASSIRTGGEVYYGYTF; CDR3 DNA: TGTGCCAGTAGTATTAGGACAGGGGGAGAGGTCTACTATGGCTACACCTTC
D gene: TRBD1; V gene: TRBV7-9; J gene: TRBJ1-1; clone size: -; CDR3 protein: CASSLRQGLLNTEAFF; CDR3 DNA: TGTGCCAGCAGCCTACGACAGGGGCTTTTGAACACTGAAGCTTTCTTT